The clone carrying this TCR beta chain was detected ten times or more. Its antigen remains unknown. The source of the sample is a study of T cells after yellow fever vaccination. At the level of the study: Libraries from low-cell-number fractions were prepared with the SMART-Seq v4 Ultra Low Input RNA kit. Findings of the study overall: Once the booster was given, most primary-vaccination clones reappeared, at more than 95% for CD4 and approximately 88% for CD8. A weaker but faster secondary response was observed, peaking on day 5 versus 15.

The TCR cDNA carried a universal primer site and UMIs from 5'RACE template switching. TCRdb reanalysed the 5' RACE reads using MiXCR and keeps one entry per CDR3 protein. The sample gives about 260,000 distinct CDR3 sequences, 3.6% of which show up once; roughly a fifth is in the top ten. Here the sequenced sample was PBMCs, taken 15 days after the yellow fever booster vaccination. The sequence was collected from a man aged 18-30 years who received the YFV17D yellow fever vaccine.

The CDR3 loop is CASSVPALSNNEQFF. In nucleotides, the CDR3 is TGTGCCAGCAGCGTCCCAGCCCTCTCTAACAATGAGCAGTTCTTC. The chain links TRBV9 to TRBJ2-1; D not resolved. The CDR3 sequence is 15 residues long. CDR1 and CDR2 from the germline V gene are SGDLS and YYNGEE. V lost 2 bases, J lost 5 bases, and 14 bases lay in between.